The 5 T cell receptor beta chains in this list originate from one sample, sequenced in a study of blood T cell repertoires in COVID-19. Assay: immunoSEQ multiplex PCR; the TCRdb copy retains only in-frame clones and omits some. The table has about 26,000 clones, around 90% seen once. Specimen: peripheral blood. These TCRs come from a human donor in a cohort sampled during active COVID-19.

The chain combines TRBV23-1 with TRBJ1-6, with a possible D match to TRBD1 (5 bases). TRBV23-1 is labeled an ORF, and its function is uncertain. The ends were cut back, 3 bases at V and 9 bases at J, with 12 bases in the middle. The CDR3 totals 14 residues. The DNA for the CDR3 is TGCGCCAGCAGTCACCGCGGGGGGAGTTCACCCCTCCACTTT. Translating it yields CASSHRGGSSPLHF.

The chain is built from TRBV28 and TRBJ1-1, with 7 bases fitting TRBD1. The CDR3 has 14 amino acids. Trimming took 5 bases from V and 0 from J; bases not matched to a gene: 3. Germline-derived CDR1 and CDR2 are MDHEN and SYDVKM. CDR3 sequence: CASSLDRVNTEAFF. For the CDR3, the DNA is TGTGCCAGCAGTCTCGACAGGGTGAACACTGAAGCTTTCTTT.

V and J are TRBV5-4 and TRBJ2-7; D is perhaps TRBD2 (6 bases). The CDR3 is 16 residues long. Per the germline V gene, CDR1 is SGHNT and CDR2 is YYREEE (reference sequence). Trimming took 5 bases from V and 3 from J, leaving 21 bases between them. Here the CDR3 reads CASSPSANSPNYEQYF. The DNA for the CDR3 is TGTGCCAGCAGTCCTAGCGCGAACTCCCCCAACTACGAGCAGTACTTC.

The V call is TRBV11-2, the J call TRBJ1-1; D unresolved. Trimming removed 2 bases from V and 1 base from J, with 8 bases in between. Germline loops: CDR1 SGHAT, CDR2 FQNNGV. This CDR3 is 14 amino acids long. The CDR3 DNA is TGTGCCAGCAGCTTAAAGCTCACGAACACTGAAGCTTTCTTT. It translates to CASSLKLTNTEAFF.

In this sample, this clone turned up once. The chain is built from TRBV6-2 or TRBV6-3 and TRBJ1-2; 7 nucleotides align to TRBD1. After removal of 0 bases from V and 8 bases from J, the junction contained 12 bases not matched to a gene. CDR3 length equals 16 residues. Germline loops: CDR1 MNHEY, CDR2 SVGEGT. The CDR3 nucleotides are TGTGCCAGCAGTTACTCCCCCAATAGACAGGGTGGAGGCTACACCTTC. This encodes CASSYSPNRQGGGYTF.